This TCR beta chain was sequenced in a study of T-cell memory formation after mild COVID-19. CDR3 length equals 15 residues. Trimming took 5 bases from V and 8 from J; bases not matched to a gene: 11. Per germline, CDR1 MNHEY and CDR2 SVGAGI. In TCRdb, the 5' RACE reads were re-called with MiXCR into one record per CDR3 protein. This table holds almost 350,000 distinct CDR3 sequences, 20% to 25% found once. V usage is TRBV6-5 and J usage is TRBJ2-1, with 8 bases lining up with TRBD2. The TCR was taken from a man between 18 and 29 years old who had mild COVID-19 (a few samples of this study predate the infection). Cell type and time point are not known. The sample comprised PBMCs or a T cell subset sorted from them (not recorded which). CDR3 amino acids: CASSRGRRGVDEQFF. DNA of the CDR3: TGTGCCAGCAGTAGGGGTCGGCGGGGGGTTGATGAGCAGTTCTTC.